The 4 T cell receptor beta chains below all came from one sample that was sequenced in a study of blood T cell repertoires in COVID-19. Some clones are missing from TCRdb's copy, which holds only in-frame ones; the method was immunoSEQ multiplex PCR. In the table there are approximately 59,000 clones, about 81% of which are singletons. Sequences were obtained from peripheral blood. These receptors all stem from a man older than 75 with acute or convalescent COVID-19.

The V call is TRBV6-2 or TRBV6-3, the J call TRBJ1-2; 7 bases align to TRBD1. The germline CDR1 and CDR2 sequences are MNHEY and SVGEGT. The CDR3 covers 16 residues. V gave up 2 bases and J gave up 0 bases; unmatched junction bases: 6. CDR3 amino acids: CASSYPRTGANYGYTF. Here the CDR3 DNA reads TGTGCCAGCAGTTACCCCCGGACAGGCGCTAACTATGGCTACACCTTC.

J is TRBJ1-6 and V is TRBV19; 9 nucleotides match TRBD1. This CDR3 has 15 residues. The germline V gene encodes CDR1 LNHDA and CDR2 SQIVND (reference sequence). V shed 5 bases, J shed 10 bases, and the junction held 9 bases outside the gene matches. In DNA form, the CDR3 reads TGTGCCAGTAGTCCACCGGACAGGGGAGAATCACCCCTCCACTTT. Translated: CASSPPDRGESPLHF.

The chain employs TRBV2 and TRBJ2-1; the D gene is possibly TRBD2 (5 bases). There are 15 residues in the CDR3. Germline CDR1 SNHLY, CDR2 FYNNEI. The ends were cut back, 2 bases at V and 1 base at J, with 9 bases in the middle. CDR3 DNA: TGTGCCAGCAGTGAATCCACGGGGTCCTACAATGAGCAGTTCTTC. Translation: CASSESTGSYNEQFF.

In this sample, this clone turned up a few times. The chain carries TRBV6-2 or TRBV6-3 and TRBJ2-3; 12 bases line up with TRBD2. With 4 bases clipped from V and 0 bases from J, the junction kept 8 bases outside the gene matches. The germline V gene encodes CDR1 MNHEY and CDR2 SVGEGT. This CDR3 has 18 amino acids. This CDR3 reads CASSSIRTSGISTDTQYF. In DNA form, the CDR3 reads TGTGCCAGCAGTTCCATTAGGACTAGCGGGATCAGCACAGATACGCAGTATTTT.